This T cell receptor (beta chain) was sequenced in a study of shared clonotypes between healthy human individuals. The study, taken as a whole, reports: The researchers took only blood, and tissue repertoires probably look different. The represented genetic and exposure-history diversity was limited by the small number of donors.

Without sorting, samples used 90 million or so PBMCs for genomic DNA. Details on this clone: No antigen is known for it.

Repertoires were generated with immunoSEQ multiplex PCR, while TCRdb's copy carries only in-frame clones and drops some. The table shows some 530,000 clones, with 81% occurring only once. Losses at the gene ends were 2 bases for V and 7 bases for J; bases not matched to a gene: 10. From germline, CDR1 is ENHRY and CDR2 SYGVKD. The CDR3 totals 15 residues. The sequenced sample was PBMCs. The receptor was isolated from a woman in her thirties or forties in good health. Some clones in this sample may be carry-over from other donors' samples. The chain links TRBV10-3 to TRBJ2-7; 8 bases align to TRBD1. CDR3 bases: TGTGCCATCAGTGAGCCGCGGACAGGGATTAGGGAGCAGTACTTC. Residues: CAISEPRTGIREQYF.